The 18 T cell receptor beta chains reported below all come from one sample, sequenced in a study of Ad26.COV2.S vaccination and SARS-CoV-2 variants. TCRdb keeps only in-frame clones here, not all; method: immunoSEQ multiplex PCR. The sample lists around 370,000 clones; about 90% were seen once. Sample: peripheral blood, taken after recovery from COVID-19. The source of these receptors is a human donor who had recovered from COVID-19.

The rearrangement joins TRBV10-3 to TRBJ1-6, with D perhaps matching TRBD1 (6 bases). CDR1 and CDR2 (germline): ENHRY, SYGVKD. The CDR3 covers 16 residues. V was clipped by 10 bases and J by 10 bases, with 26 bases between them. DNA for the CDR3: TGTGCCACCAGCGGGGGGGGGAGACAGGCAAAATCACCCCTCCACTTT. It translates to CATSGGGRQAKSPLHF.

In its sample, this clone was seen a few times. The CDR3 here is CASSEVQGGYGYTF. CDR3 nucleotides: TGTGCCAGCAGTGAAGTCCAGGGAGGGTATGGCTACACCTTC. The rearrangement joins TRBV6-1 to TRBJ1-2; a possible D gene is TRBD1 (5 bases). Looked up from germline, CDR1 is MNHNS and CDR2 is SASEGT. CDR3 length: 14 residues. The ends were cut back, 1 base at V and 5 bases at J, with 11 bases in the middle.

This rearrangement joins TRBV12-3 or TRBV12-4 to TRBJ1-2; D ambiguous. Trimming stripped 5 bases from V and 6 bases from J, with 13 bases between. The CDR3 totals 13 residues. The CDR3 bases are TGTGCCAGCAGTCCACTGGTGGCCCATGGCTACACCTTC. This codes for CASSPLVAHGYTF.

The chain couples TRBV28 to TRBJ1-2, with D perhaps matching TRBD1 (5 bases). V shed 5 bases and J shed 6 bases, with 13 bases lying between them. The CDR3 is 13 amino acids. Germline loops: CDR1 MDHEN, CDR2 SYDVKM. CDR3 sequence (DNA): TGTGCCAGCAGTATCATCCAGGGTCATGGCTACACCTTC. The encoded protein is CASSIIQGHGYTF.

The chain couples TRBV6-1 to TRBJ1-1; TRBD1 matches 10 bases. Unmatched junction bases numbered 5, after V lost 4 bases and J lost 6 bases. The CDR3 has 14 residues. Germline V gene data show CDR1 as MNHNS and CDR2 as SASEGT. This CDR3 reads CASSGPGQGSEAFF. In DNA form, the CDR3 reads TGTGCCAGCAGTGGCCCGGGACAGGGGTCTGAAGCTTTCTTT.

J is TRBJ2-7 and V is TRBV11-2; possibly TRBD2 for D (6 bases). Germline CDR1 is SGHAT and CDR2 is FQNNGV. V was cut by 1 base and J by 2 bases, with 9 bases left in between. The CDR3 extends over 14 amino acids. The CDR3, as DNA: TGTGCCAGCAGCTTAGCGGGGGAGACCTACGAGCAGTACTTC. Its translation is CASSLAGETYEQYF.

This chain uses TRBV6-2 or TRBV6-3 with TRBJ2-7, with D perhaps TRBD2 (6 bases). Germline CDR1 is MNHEY and CDR2 is SVGEGT. The V end was cut by 6 bases, the J end by 5 bases, with 38 bases between. CDR3 length: 21 residues. Written as DNA, the CDR3 is TGTGCCAGCAGCCGCCGGGTCGAACTCTGGGTTGTGCGGGGTGAACTCCACGAGCAGTACTTC. It translates to CASSRRVELWVVRGELHEQYF.

The chain combines TRBV5-5 with TRBJ1-2; D is undetermined. Trimming removed 2 bases from V and 4 bases from J, with 6 bases in between. There are 12 residues in the CDR3. The germline V gene has CDR1 SGHKS and CDR2 YYEKEE (reference sequence). The CDR3 spells CASSLTVYGYTF. The CDR3 nucleotides read TGTGCCAGCAGCTTAACCGTCTATGGCTACACCTTC.

The V and J genes are TRBV29-1 and TRBJ1-4; a possible D gene is TRBD1 (5 bases). Trimming stripped 0 bases from V and 10 bases from J, with 18 bases between. The CDR3 runs to 15 residues. Per germline, CDR1 SQVTM and CDR2 ANQGSEA. The CDR3: CSVEDPYSGGRKLFF. CDR3 nucleotides: TGCAGCGTTGAAGATCCATATTCGGGGGGAAGAAAACTGTTTTTT.

The chain employs TRBV7-8 and TRBJ1-1; D might be TRBD1 (6 bases). The germline V gene encodes CDR1 SGHVS and CDR2 FQNEAQ. CDR3 length: 14 residues. V was shortened by 8 bases and J by 4 bases, with 17 bases between the two germline ends. The CDR3 DNA reads as TGTGCCAGCCTCAAGGCAGGGGTTACCACTGAAGCTTTCTTT. Protein: CASLKAGVTTEAFF. Using reference TRBV7-8 and TRBJ1-1 for the parts outside the CDR3, the full variable domain is GAGVSQSPRYKVAKRGQDVALRCDPISGHVSLFWYQQALGQGPEFLTYFQNEAQLDKSGLPSDRFFAERPEGSVSTLKIQRTQQEDSAVYLCASLKAGVTTEAFFGQGTRLTVV.

The chain combines TRBV7-6 with TRBJ1-4; D not resolved. The V gene's germline CDR1 is SGHVS and CDR2 FNYEAQ. This CDR3 has 15 residues. V dropped 1 base and J dropped 8 bases, with 14 bases sitting between them. The CDR3 nucleotides are TGTGCCAGCAGCTTAGTCGGGGTAATGGGCGAAAAACTGTTTTTT. It codes for CASSLVGVMGEKLFF.

This clone was seen once. The J gene is TRBJ2-3, the V gene TRBV6-5; 7 bases align to TRBD1. The V gene end was trimmed by 2 bases and the J gene end by 3 bases; junction bases not matched to a gene: 5. Germline V lookup: CDR1 MNHEY, CDR2 SVGAGI. The CDR3 runs 15 residues. The DNA for the CDR3 is TGTGCCAGCAGTTACCGTAGGACAGGAACAGATACGCAGTATTTT. Residues: CASSYRRTGTDTQYF.

The chain has TRBV4-1 and TRBJ1-1; a possible D gene is TRBD1 (5 bases). V gave up 0 bases and J gave up 3 bases, with 11 bases separating them. The CDR3 spans 15 residues. Per the germline V gene, CDR1 is MGHRA and CDR2 is YSYEKL. The CDR3 DNA is TGCGCCAGCAGCCAAGACCTACGGGGCTACACTGAAGCTTTCTTT. It yields the protein CASSQDLRGYTEAFF.

The rearrangement joins TRBV7-9 to TRBJ1-2; D gene ambiguous. There are 14 residues in the CDR3. Germline CDR1 reads SEHNR; CDR2 reads FQNEAQ (reference sequence). The germline V and J ends were trimmed by 2 bases and 3 bases, with 10 bases remaining between them. The CDR3 coding sequence is TGTGCCAGCAGCTTAACAGCCGAATACTATGGCTACACCTTC. It translates to CASSLTAEYYGYTF.

This chain connects TRBV27 to TRBJ2-7; D may be TRBD1 (6 bases). In germline, CDR1 is MNHEY, CDR2 SMNVEV (reference sequence). The CDR3 consists of 14 residues. Trimming removed 5 bases from V and 3 bases from J, with 14 bases in between. The CDR3 coding sequence is TGTGCCAGCAGTCCTCCGGACAGACGCTACGAGCAGTACTTC. Encoded protein: CASSPPDRRYEQYF.

This clone showed up just once. The chain carries TRBV6-5 and TRBJ1-6; 10 nucleotides line up with TRBD1. J gave up 14 bases and V 6 bases, and 10 bases lay outside the gene matches. Germline V CDR1 and CDR2: MNHEY, SVGAGI. CDR3 length equals 14 residues. CDR3 in amino acids: CASRGPGQGRSLHF. The CDR3 nucleotides are TGTGCCAGCAGGGGCCCGGGACAGGGGAGATCCCTCCACTTT.

This clone was detected once. This rearrangement joins TRBV15 to TRBJ2-1; 9 bases match TRBD1. CDR1 and CDR2 (germline): LNHNV, YYDKDF (reference sequence). This CDR3 contains 19 residues. The junction had 17 bases not matched to a gene; V was cut back by 5 bases and J by 3 bases. This chain's CDR3 is CATSPGTGTPRTFYNEQFF. The CDR3 coding sequence is TGTGCCACCAGCCCGGGGACAGGGACCCCCCGCACATTCTACAATGAGCAGTTCTTC. Full variable domain (rest looked up from reference TRBV15 and TRBJ2-1): DAMVIQNPRYQVTQFGKPVTLSCSQTLNHNVMYWYQQKSSQAPKLLFHYYDKDFNNEADTPDNFQSRRPNTSFCFLDIRSPGLGDTAMYLCATSPGTGTPRTFYNEQFFGPGTRLTVL.

The chain has TRBV7-2 and TRBJ2-3; D remains unclear. Per the germline V gene, CDR1 is SGHTA and CDR2 is FQGNSA. V was trimmed by 5 bases and J by 5 bases, leaving 5 bases between them. This CDR3 is 11 amino acids long. CDR3 nucleotides: TGTGCCAGCAGCCCCCAAGATACGCAGTATTTT. This translates into CASSPQDTQYF.